One and the same sample provided the 25 T cell receptor beta chains below, sequenced in a study of blood T cell repertoires in COVID-19. Sequencing used immunoSEQ multiplex PCR; TCRdb keeps in-frame clones, though not all of them. Seen here are about 220,000 clones, 85% to 90% observed once, and the top ten hold 3% to 4%. Sample: PBMCs or T cells enriched from blood (not recorded which). The source is a woman between 18 and 29 years old in a cohort exposed to, infected with or recovered from COVID-19 (not recorded which).

This clone was seen only a few times. This chain uses TRBV27 with TRBJ2-3; D is ambiguous. Looked up from germline, CDR1 is MNHEY and CDR2 is SMNVEV (reference sequence). CDR3 length: 14 amino acids. V was clipped by 7 bases and J by 0 bases, with 11 bases between them. The CDR3 protein is CASNAIGSTDTQYF. Written as DNA, the CDR3 is TGTGCCAGCAATGCTATCGGTAGCACAGATACGCAGTATTTT.

With respect to this clone: The sample holds other DNA sequences that translate to the same CDR3. This chain uses TRBV27 with TRBJ1-4, with TRBD1 identical over 8 bases. There are 13 residues in the CDR3. Trimming cost V 5 bases and J 8 bases; bases outside gene matches: 4. Per the germline V gene, CDR1 is MNHEY and CDR2 is SMNVEV (reference sequence). In DNA, the CDR3 is TGTGCCAGCAGTCCGACAGGGGACGAAAAACTGTTTTTT. Translated, it gives CASSPTGDEKLFF.

The chain links TRBV28 to TRBJ1-5; perhaps TRBD1 as D (6 bases). There are 14 residues in the CDR3. The germline V and J ends were trimmed by 7 bases and 0 bases, with 10 bases remaining between them. Germline CDR1 MDHEN, CDR2 SYDVKM. CDR3 in amino acids: CASKTGNSNQPQHF. As DNA, the CDR3 is TGTGCCAGCAAAACAGGGAATAGCAATCAGCCCCAGCATTTT.

The chain links TRBV19 to TRBJ1-3, with D perhaps matching TRBD1 (5 bases). CDR1 is LNHDA and CDR2 is SQIVND in the germline V gene (reference sequence). Trimming took off 0 bases at V and 4 bases at J, with 13 bases between the two ends. CDR3 length equals 16 residues. CDR3 nucleotide sequence: TGTGCCAGTAGTATAGAGGGGACTGGTAAAGGAAACACCATATATTTT. Translating it yields CASSIEGTGKGNTIYF.

The CDR3: CASSPGGLNTGELFF. The CDR3 DNA reads as TGTGCCAGCAGCCCCGGAGGATTGAACACCGGGGAGCTGTTTTTT. The chain joins TRBV4-2 to TRBJ2-2; TRBD2 is a possible D gene (5 bases). Deletions cut 4 bases from V and 1 base from J, with 10 bases between. Germline V gene lookup returns CDR1 LGHNA and CDR2 YNFKEQ. The CDR3 has 15 residues.

The chain combines TRBV6-5 with TRBJ2-7; 7 bases match TRBD1. Looked up from germline, CDR1 is MNHEY and CDR2 is SVGAGI. Germline trimming cut 2 bases from V and 7 bases from J; bases unmatched to any gene: 8. This CDR3 contains 14 residues. The CDR3 DNA reads TGTGCCAGCAGTTACGACAGGGTAAGGGATGAGCAGTACTTC. Amino acid sequence: CASSYDRVRDEQYF.

V and J are TRBV7-9 and TRBJ1-6, with TRBD1 identical over 7 bases. CDR3 length: 15 amino acids. Germline values: CDR1 SEHNR, CDR2 FQNEAQ (reference sequence). J gave up 7 bases and V 4 bases, and 7 bases lay outside the gene matches. The CDR3 coding sequence is TGTGCCAGCAGCTCTACAGGGGCCTCGAATTCACCCCTCCACTTT. Its translation: CASSSTGASNSPLHF. Filled out from reference TRBV7-9 and TRBJ1-6, the complete variable domain reads DTGVSQNPRHKITKRGQNVTFRCDPISEHNRLYWYRQTLGQGPEFLTYFQNEAQLEKSRLLSDRFSAERPKGSFSTLEIQRTEQGDSAMYLCASSSTGASNSPLHFGNGTRLTVT.

The rearrangement joins TRBV7-6 to TRBJ2-1; the D gene is possibly TRBD1 (6 bases). Germline V gene data show CDR1 as SGHVS and CDR2 as FNYEAQ. This CDR3 has 15 amino acids. V lost 3 bases and J 2 bases, leaving 11 bases between the germline ends. The chain's CDR3 is CASSLEDSTYNEQFF. The CDR3 bases are TGTGCCAGCAGCTTGGAGGACAGTACCTACAATGAGCAGTTCTTC.

The chain carries TRBV30 and TRBJ1-2; 7 bases match TRBD1. The CDR3 runs to 13 residues. Per the germline V gene, CDR1 is GTSNPN and CDR2 is SVGIG (reference sequence). Unmatched junction bases numbered 7, after V lost 1 base and J lost 8 bases. The CDR3 DNA is TGTGCCTGGAGTGACCAGACAGGGAAGGGCTACACCTTC. Translating it yields CAWSDQTGKGYTF.

This chain uses TRBV6-5 with TRBJ2-7; D is possibly TRBD1 (6 bases). CDR3 length equals 15 residues. Per the germline V gene, CDR1 is MNHEY and CDR2 is SVGAGI. Trimming stripped 4 bases from V and 3 bases from J, with 16 bases between. The CDR3 DNA reads TGTGCCAGCAGTTCTACAGGGTTTATCAACTACGAGCAGTACTTC. Translation: CASSSTGFINYEQYF.

The V gene is TRBV13, the J gene TRBJ2-7, with TRBD1 as a possible D gene (6 bases). The V end was cut by 5 bases, the J end by 3 bases, with 11 bases between. Germline V CDR1 and CDR2: PRHDT, FYEKMQ (reference sequence). The CDR3 spans 13 residues. This CDR3 is CASSTLRGYEQYF. The CDR3 nucleotides are TGTGCCAGCAGCACGCTCAGGGGCTACGAGCAGTACTTC.

This rearrangement joins TRBV24-1 to TRBJ2-3; 8 bases match TRBD1. The ends lost 4 bases at V and 1 base at J; junction bases unmatched: 0. The CDR3 sequence is 14 residues long. CDR1 KGHDR and CDR2 SFDVKD come from the germline V gene. The CDR3 is CATSEQGGTDTQYF. The CDR3 DNA is TGTGCCACCAGTGAACAGGGGGGCACAGATACGCAGTATTTT.

This chain uses TRBV11-2 with TRBJ2-2; 7 nucleotides match TRBD2. Germline assignment: CDR1 SGHAT and CDR2 FQNNGV. The ends lost 5 bases at V and 5 bases at J; junction bases unmatched: 14. The CDR3 has 17 residues. The chain's CDR3 is CASSPSSGPRWTGELFF. The CDR3 bases are TGTGCCAGCAGCCCATCTAGCGGCCCCCGGTGGACCGGGGAGCTGTTTTTT.

The chain recombines TRBV15 with TRBJ2-2; possibly TRBD1 for D (5 bases). Germline CDR1 is LNHNV and CDR2 is YYDKDF (reference sequence). The CDR3 has 14 residues. The germline V and J ends were trimmed by 5 bases and 5 bases, with 12 bases remaining between them. CDR3 protein: CATSSQQETGELFF. DNA of the CDR3: TGTGCCACCAGCTCGCAACAGGAAACCGGGGAGCTGTTTTTT.

The rearrangement uses TRBV30 and TRBJ1-5; TRBD1 is a possible D gene (6 bases). The CDR3 length is 14 residues. The germline V and J ends were trimmed by 1 base and 2 bases, with 9 bases remaining between them. Per the germline V gene, CDR1 is GTSNPN and CDR2 is SVGIG (reference sequence). The CDR3 sequence is CAWSASGGNQPQHF. For the CDR3, the DNA is TGTGCCTGGAGTGCTTCAGGGGGCAATCAGCCCCAGCATTTT.

V usage is TRBV10-3 and J usage is TRBJ1-5; tentative D call: TRBD1 (5 bases). CDR3 length equals 12 residues. Germline V CDR1 and CDR2: ENHRY, SYGVKD. V was shortened by 6 bases and J by 3 bases, with 6 bases between the two germline ends. CDR3 loop: CAISRDNQPQHF. In DNA form, the CDR3 reads TGTGCCATCAGCAGGGACAATCAGCCCCAGCATTTT.

V is TRBV5-1 and J is TRBJ2-7; the D gene is possibly TRBD2 (6 bases). This CDR3 has 13 amino acids. V shed 4 bases and J shed 7 bases, with 15 bases lying between them. Germline values: CDR1 SGHRS, CDR2 YFSETQ. This CDR3 is CASSGGTQREQYF. The CDR3 DNA follows: TGCGCCAGCAGCGGGGGGACCCAGAGGGAGCAGTACTTC. The complete variable domain, with remaining parts taken from reference TRBV5-1 and TRBJ2-7, reads KAGVTQTPRYLIKTRGQQVTLSCSPISGHRSVSWYQQTPGQGLQFLFEYFSETQRNKGNFPGRFSGRQFSNSRSEMNVSTLELGDSALYLCASSGGTQREQYFGPGTRLTVT.

The chain joins TRBV5-1 to TRBJ1-2; D not resolved. The CDR3 is made up of 15 amino acids. V dropped 4 bases and J dropped 1 base, with 14 bases sitting between them. CDR1 and CDR2 (germline): SGHRS, YFSETQ. The CDR3, as DNA: TGCGCCAGCAGCGCTTCTGAGCGGGGTAACTATGGCTACACCTTC. Protein product: CASSASERGNYGYTF.

This clone was counted a single time. This rearrangement joins TRBV19 to TRBJ2-7; D is possibly TRBD1 (5 bases). The CDR3 loop spans 14 amino acids. Germline values: CDR1 LNHDA, CDR2 SQIVND (reference sequence). V shed 6 bases and J shed 0 bases, with 12 bases lying between them. The CDR3 reads CASRSLTDSYEQYF. As DNA, the CDR3 is TGTGCCAGTAGATCCCTGACAGACTCCTACGAGCAGTACTTC.

The rearrangement links TRBV11-3 to TRBJ1-4; 12 nucleotides align to TRBD1. The germline V gene encodes CDR1 SGHNT and CDR2 YENEEA. Trimming cost V 5 bases and J 8 bases; bases outside gene matches: 9. The CDR3 extends over 16 amino acids. CDR3 nucleotide sequence: TGTGCCAGCAGCCCCAGAACCGGGACAGGGGGCGAAAAACTGTTTTTT. As protein: CASSPRTGTGGEKLFF. Using reference TRBV11-3 and TRBJ1-4 for the parts outside the CDR3, the full variable domain is EAGVVQSPRYKIIEKKQPVAFWCNPISGHNTLYWYLQNLGQGPELLIRYENEEAVDDSQLPKDRFSAERLKGVDSTLKIQPAELGDSAVYLCASSPRTGTGGEKLFFGSGTQLSVL.

This clone showed up just a few times. The chain recombines TRBV5-4 with TRBJ2-3; 10 positions agree with TRBD2. The trim removed 1 base at V and 2 bases at J, leaving 1 base unmatched. This CDR3 has 15 residues. The V gene's germline CDR1 is SGHNT and CDR2 YYREEE (reference sequence). The CDR3 coding sequence is TGTGCCAGCAGCTTGACTAGCGGGGACACAGATACGCAGTATTTT. This codes for CASSLTSGDTDTQYF.

The chain combines TRBV12-3 or TRBV12-4 with TRBJ2-1, with D hard to call. V was clipped by 2 bases and J by 6 bases, with 8 bases between them. CDR3 length: 13 amino acids. CDR3 amino acids: CASSLRLLNEQFF. The CDR3 DNA sequence: TGTGCCAGCAGTTTACGACTTCTCAATGAGCAGTTCTTC.

J is TRBJ2-7 and V is TRBV19, with D unresolved. Trimming took 3 bases from V and 0 from J, leaving 12 bases between them. The CDR3 spans 15 residues. Germline assignment: CDR1 LNHDA and CDR2 SQIVND (reference sequence). The CDR3 region has the DNA TGTGCCAGTAGTATCGGTCAGGAAAGCTCCTACGAGCAGTACTTC. It specifies CASSIGQESSYEQYF.

V and J are TRBV7-9 and TRBJ2-1; TRBD2 aligns across 8 bases. Trimming took 4 bases from V and 11 from J; bases not matched to a gene: 7. In germline, CDR1 is SEHNR, CDR2 FQNEAQ (reference sequence). The CDR3 sequence is 13 residues long. CDR3 amino acids: CASSSDGLAKQFF. CDR3 nucleotide sequence: TGTGCCAGCAGCTCCGACGGACTAGCTAAGCAGTTCTTC.

The chain employs TRBV11-3 and TRBJ2-4; possibly TRBD1 for D (5 bases). This CDR3 contains 14 residues. Germline V gene data show CDR1 as SGHNT and CDR2 as YENEEA. V shed 5 bases and J shed 1 base, with 9 bases lying between them. The CDR3 bases are TGTGCCAGCAGCGCAGGGTTTGCCAAAAACATTCAGTACTTC. This encodes CASSAGFAKNIQYF.